This entry lists 21 T cell receptor beta chains sequenced from one sample in a study of tumor and adjacent non-tumor tissue in lung cancer. No cell sorting was done before RNA was extracted from the tissue. This non-tumor lung sample came from over 3 cm beyond the tumor edge. A modified ARM-PCR protocol with three rounds of nested PCR amplified TCRbeta. TCRdb passed the multiplex PCR reads through MiXCR, listing each CDR3 protein once. This table holds tens of thousands of distinct CDR3 sequences, around three quarters found once. Material for sequencing was distant non-tumor lung tissue. These receptors came from a woman aged 55-70 years with non-small cell lung cancer.

For this clonotype: The junction and the germline gene differ at one end; a read error may be behind it. The J gene is TRBJ1-5, the V gene TRBV12-3 or TRBV12-4, with 10 bases fitting TRBD1. The CDR3 sequence is 16 residues long. The CDR3 coding sequence is TGTGCCAACAGTCTAGGGACAGGGGTGGGCTATCAGCCCCAGCATTTT. Its translation is CANSLGTGVGYQPQHF.

There are many counts of this clonotype. V and J are TRBV11-2 and TRBJ2-7; D remains unclear. The CDR3 runs to 11 residues. V was clipped by 4 bases and J by 6 bases, with 7 bases between them. From germline, CDR1 is SGHAT and CDR2 FQNNGV. CDR3 sequence reads: CASSSYAEQYF. The CDR3 coding sequence is TGTGCCAGCAGCTCGTACGCCGAGCAGTACTTC. Combining the CDR3 with reference TRBV11-2 and TRBJ2-7 gives the whole variable domain EAGVAQSPRYKIIEKRQSVAFWCNPISGHATLYWYQQILGQGPKLLIQFQNNGVVDDSQLPKDRFSAERLKGVDSTLKIQPAKLEDSAVYLCASSSYAEQYFGPGTRLTVT.

This clonotype was observed a few times. One end of the junction is discordant with germline, which a read error may explain. The CDR3 here is CARRPSDGYNSPLHF. The DNA for the CDR3 is TGCGCCAGGAGGCCGTCAGACGGCTATAATTCACCCCTCCACTTT. V and J are TRBV6-6 and TRBJ1-6, with unresolved D. The CDR3 spans 15 residues. Germline CDR1 reads MNHNY; CDR2 reads SVGAGI (reference sequence).

Regarding this clonotype: This CDR3 is missing its conserved last phenylalanine or tryptophan, likely due to a read error. This rearrangement joins TRBV14 to TRBJ2-3, with D possibly matching TRBD2 (6 bases). Germline assignment: CDR1 SGHDN and CDR2 FVKESK. The CDR3 is 17 amino acids. The CDR3 DNA is TGTGCCGGCAGCCAAGATCGGTGGAGGGGAGCCACAGATACGCAGTATTCT. Amino acids: CAGSQDRWRGATDTQYS.

About this clonotype: No conserved phenylalanine or tryptophan ends this CDR3, so it is likely a read error. V gene TRBV5-4 combines with J gene TRBJ2-7, with 9 positions matching TRBD1. V gave up 4 bases and J gave up 9 bases; unmatched junction bases: 8. Germline CDR1 and CDR2: SGHNT and YYREEE (reference sequence). This CDR3 is built from 13 residues. Here the CDR3 reads CASSSGDRAAQYL. CDR3 nucleotides: TGTGCCAGCAGCAGCGGGGACAGGGCCGCGCAGTACCTC.

Regarding this clonotype: Relative to the germline gene, one junction end is altered; a read error may explain this. This chain connects TRBV6-6 to TRBJ1-1, with a possible D match to TRBD1 (6 bases). The length of the CDR3 is 16 residues. Germline CDR1 MNHNY, CDR2 SVGAGI (reference sequence). The CDR3 bases are TGTGCCAGCAGCTCCTCCGCAGGGGTCTTGAACACTGAGGCTTTCTTT. Encoded protein: CASSSSAGVLNTEAFF.

On this clonotype: One junction end does not reproduce the germline sequence, and a read error may be involved. This sequence joins TRBV10-1 and TRBJ2-2, with a weak D call TRBD2 (5 bases). CDR3 length: 12 amino acids. Germline CDR1 WNHNN, CDR2 SYGVQD (reference sequence). The DNA for the CDR3 is TGCTCCAGCGCTACAATTGCCGGGGAGCAGTTTTTT. This gives the protein CSSATIAGEQFF.

This CDR3 is CAGKPSGRGRDEQFF. DNA of the CDR3: TGTGCCGGCAAACCCTCAGGACGCGGCCGAGATGAGCAGTTCTTC. V is TRBV6-6 and J is TRBJ2-1; D is ambiguous. CDR3 length: 15 amino acids. The V gene lost 11 bases and the J gene lost 8 bases, with 25 bases spanning the gap. Germline loops: CDR1 MNHNY, CDR2 SVGAGI (reference sequence).

V and J are TRBV6-2 or TRBV6-3 and TRBJ1-1; D possibly corresponds to TRBD1 (5 bases). The germline gives CDR1 MNHEY, CDR2 SVGEGT. V lost 7 bases, J lost 2 bases, and 11 bases lay in between. This CDR3 region has 13 residues. CDR3 sequence: CASNQGPNTEAFF. The CDR3 DNA is TGTGCCAGCAATCAGGGACCCAACACTGAAGCTTTCTTT.

Concerning this clonotype itself: As the CDR3 is not closed by the conserved phenylalanine or tryptophan, this likely results from a read error. This chain uses TRBV11-2 with TRBJ2-5; 11 positions agree with TRBD2. CDR1 and CDR2 from the germline V gene are SGHAT and FQNNGV. The CDR3 contains 16 residues. CDR3: CVSSPGLAGVQETQYL. CDR3 bases: TGTGTCAGCAGCCCTGGACTAGCGGGTGTCCAAGAGACCCAGTACTTA.

In this sample, this clonotype turned up once. The chain combines TRBV29-1 with TRBJ2-3, with TRBD2 matching 9 bases. The CDR3 has 15 amino acids. Unmatched junction bases numbered 11, after V lost 5 bases and J lost 5 bases. Germline V gene lookup returns CDR1 SQVTM and CDR2 ANQGSEA. The CDR3 bases are TGCAGCGTTCAGACCGTAGCGGGAGACGTAGATACGCAGTATTTT. Translated: CSVQTVAGDVDTQYF.

As regards this clonotype: The junction does not match germline at one end; this may be a read error. This chain connects TRBV20-1 to TRBJ2-2; TRBD2 agrees at 11 bases. The germline gives CDR1 DFQATT, CDR2 SNEGSKA (reference sequence). The length of the CDR3 is 13 residues. Here the CDR3 reads CSAGGLAGGEPFF. In DNA, the CDR3 is TGCAGTGCTGGAGGACTAGCGGGCGGGGAGCCGTTTTTT.

The chain couples TRBV7-2 to TRBJ2-5; 8 nucleotides agree with TRBD1. Germline V gene data show CDR1 as SGHTA and CDR2 as FQGNSA. This CDR3 has 14 amino acids. The CDR3 sequence is CVSSLLGTGETQYF. In nucleotides, the CDR3 is TGTGTTAGCAGCTTATTAGGGACAGGAGAGACCCAGTACTTC.

This clonotype is medium-sized (0.01 to 0.1%) in the sample. This rearrangement joins TRBV29-1 to TRBJ1-2; a weak D match, TRBD1 (6 bases). The CDR3 length is 13 residues. In germline, CDR1 is SQVTM, CDR2 ANQGSEA. Trimming took off 5 bases at V and 2 bases at J, with 12 bases between the two ends. The CDR3 region has the DNA TGCAGCGTTTCACAGGGTATGAACTATGGCTACACCTTC. This encodes CSVSQGMNYGYTF.

This clonotype was picked up many times. The chain recombines TRBV30 with TRBJ2-5; 8 bases align to TRBD2. Germline V gene sequence: CDR1 GTSNPN, CDR2 SVGIG (reference sequence). J was trimmed by 5 bases and V by 4 bases; bases with no gene match: 3. The CDR3 is 12 residues long. CDR3 loop: CAWISGSETQYF. CDR3 DNA: TGTGCCTGGATAAGCGGGAGTGAGACCCAGTACTTC. Full variable domain (remainder filled in from reference TRBV30 and TRBJ2-5): SQTIHQWPATLVQPVGSPLSLECTVEGTSNPNLYWYRQAAGRGLQLLFYSVGIGQISSEVPQNLSASRPQDRQFILSSKKLLLSDSGFYLCAWISGSETQYFGPGTRLLVL.

V is TRBV28 and J is TRBJ2-7; D call uncertain. Between the trimmed V and J ends, which lost 4 bases and 5 bases, there was a span of 12 bases. CDR1 is MDHEN, CDR2 SYDVKM, per germline. CDR3 length equals 13 residues. The CDR3 sequence is CASSSNRAHEQYF. CDR3 nucleotides: TGTGCCAGCAGTTCGAACAGAGCCCACGAGCAGTACTTC.

Of note for this clonotype: The junction and the germline gene differ at one end; a read error may be behind it. This chain uses TRBV12-3 or TRBV12-4 with TRBJ2-1; TRBD2 is a possible D gene (5 bases). This CDR3 has 14 amino acids. The CDR3 region has the DNA TGTGCCAGCAGTTTAAGGACTTTGTCCAATGAGCAGTTCTTT. Residues: CASSLRTLSNEQFF.

This chain connects TRBV4-3 to TRBJ1-6; possibly TRBD1 for D (5 bases). The CDR3 runs to 16 residues. The V end was cut by 3 bases, the J end by 12 bases, with 21 bases between. CDR1 is LGHNA and CDR2 is YSLEER in the germline V gene. CDR3 in DNA: TGCGCCAGCAGCCAGACGGACCAGGGCTATAATCTACCCCTCCACTTT. Its protein product is CASSQTDQGYNLPLHF.

In regard to this clonotype: The conserved phenylalanine or tryptophan is not found at the CDR3 terminus, so this likely reflects a read error. The rearrangement joins TRBV6-1 to TRBJ2-7; D is perhaps TRBD1 (6 bases). V was cut by 5 bases and J by 2 bases, with 16 bases left in between. The CDR3 extends over 15 amino acids. Germline values: CDR1 MNHNS, CDR2 SASEGT. The CDR3 here is CASSISQGIAYEQYL. The CDR3 nucleotides read TGTGCCAGCAGTATCTCACAGGGTATCGCCTACGAGCAGTACTTA.

A word on this clonotype: Its ends do not fully match the called genes, so a read error is possible. J is TRBJ2-3 and V is TRBV12-3 or TRBV12-4; perhaps TRBD2 as D (5 bases). This CDR3 is built from 14 residues. The CDR3 nucleotides are TGTGCCAGTAGTTTTAACATCGGGGTAGGTACGCAGTATTTT. This codes for CASSFNIGVGTQYF.

The chain recombines TRBV7-6 with TRBJ1-4; 7 bases map to TRBD1. V shed 9 bases and J 8 bases; nucleotides not matched to a gene: 18. This CDR3 contains 16 residues. Germline values: CDR1 SGHVS, CDR2 FNYEAQ. CDR3 sequence (DNA): TGTGCCAGGAGCCTCGGGACAGCCAAAGGGGAAGAAAAACTGTTTTTT. It specifies CARSLGTAKGEEKLFF. Full variable domain (rest looked up from reference TRBV7-6 and TRBJ1-4): GAGVSQSPRYKVTKRGQDVALRCDPISGHVSLYWYRQALGQGPEFLTYFNYEAQQDKSGLPNDRFSAERPEGSISTLTIQRTEQRDSAMYRCARSLGTAKGEEKLFFGSGTQLSVL.